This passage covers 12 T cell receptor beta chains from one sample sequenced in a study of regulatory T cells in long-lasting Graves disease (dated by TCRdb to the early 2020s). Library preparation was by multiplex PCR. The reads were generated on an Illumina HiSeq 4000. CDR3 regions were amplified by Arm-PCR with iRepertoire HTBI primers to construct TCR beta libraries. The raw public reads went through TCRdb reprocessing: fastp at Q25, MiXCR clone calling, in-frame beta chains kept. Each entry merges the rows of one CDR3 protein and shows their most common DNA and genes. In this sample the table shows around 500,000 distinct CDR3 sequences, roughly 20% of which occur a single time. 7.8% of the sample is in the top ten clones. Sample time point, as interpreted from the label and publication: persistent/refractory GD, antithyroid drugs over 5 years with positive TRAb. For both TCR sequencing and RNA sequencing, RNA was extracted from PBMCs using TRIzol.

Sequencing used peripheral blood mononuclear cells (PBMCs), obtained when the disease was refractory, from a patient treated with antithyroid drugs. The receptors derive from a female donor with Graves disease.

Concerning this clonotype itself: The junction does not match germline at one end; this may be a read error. The CDR3: CASSLISRDRGGETRYF. The CDR3 nucleotides read TGTGCCAGCAGCTTAATCTCCCGGGACAGGGGAGGAGAGACCCGGTACTTC. The chain joins TRBV7-3 to TRBJ2-5; 10 bases are shared with TRBD1. CDR3 size: 17 residues. Germline V gives CDR1 SGHTA, CDR2 FQGTGA.

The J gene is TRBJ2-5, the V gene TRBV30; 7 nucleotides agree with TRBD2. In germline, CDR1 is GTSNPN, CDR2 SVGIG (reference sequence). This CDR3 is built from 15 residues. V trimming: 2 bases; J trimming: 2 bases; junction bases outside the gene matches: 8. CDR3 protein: CAWSPIPGGQETQYF. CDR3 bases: TGTGCCTGGAGTCCTATACCCGGGGGGCAAGAGACCCAGTACTTC.

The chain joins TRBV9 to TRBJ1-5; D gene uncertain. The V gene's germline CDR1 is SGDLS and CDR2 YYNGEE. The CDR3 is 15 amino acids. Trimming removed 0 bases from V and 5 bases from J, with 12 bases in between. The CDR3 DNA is TGTGCCAGCAGCGTAGGCCCGGAGCGGTATCAGCCCCAGCATTTT. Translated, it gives CASSVGPERYQPQHF.

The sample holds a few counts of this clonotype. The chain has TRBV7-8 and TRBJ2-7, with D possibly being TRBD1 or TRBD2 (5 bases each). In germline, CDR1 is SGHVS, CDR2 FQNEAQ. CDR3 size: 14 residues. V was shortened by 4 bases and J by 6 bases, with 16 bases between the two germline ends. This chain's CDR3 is CASSYITLRGEQYF. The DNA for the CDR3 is TGTGCCAGCAGCTACATTACCCTGAGGGGCGAGCAGTACTTC.

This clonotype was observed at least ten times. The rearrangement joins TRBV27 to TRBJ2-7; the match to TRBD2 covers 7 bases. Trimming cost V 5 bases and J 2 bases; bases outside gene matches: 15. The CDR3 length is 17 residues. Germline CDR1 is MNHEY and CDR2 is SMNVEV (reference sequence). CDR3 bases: TGTGCCAGCAGTCTAATGTCGAACCGGGACTACGCCTACGAGCAGTACTTC. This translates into CASSLMSNRDYAYEQYF.

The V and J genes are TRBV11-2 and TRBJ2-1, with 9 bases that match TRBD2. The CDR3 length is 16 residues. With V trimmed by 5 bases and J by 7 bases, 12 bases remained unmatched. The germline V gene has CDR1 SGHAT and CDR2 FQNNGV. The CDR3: CASSRRVSGSLNEQFF. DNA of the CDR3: TGTGCCAGCAGCCGGAGAGTTAGCGGGAGTTTAAATGAGCAGTTCTTC.

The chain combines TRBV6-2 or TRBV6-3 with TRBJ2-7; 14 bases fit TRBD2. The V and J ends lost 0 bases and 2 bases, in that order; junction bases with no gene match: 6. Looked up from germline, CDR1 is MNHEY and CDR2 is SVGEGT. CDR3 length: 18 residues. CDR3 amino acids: CASSYSGLAGVKTYEQYF. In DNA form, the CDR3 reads TGTGCCAGCAGTTACTCGGGACTAGCGGGGGTTAAAACCTACGAGCAGTACTTC.

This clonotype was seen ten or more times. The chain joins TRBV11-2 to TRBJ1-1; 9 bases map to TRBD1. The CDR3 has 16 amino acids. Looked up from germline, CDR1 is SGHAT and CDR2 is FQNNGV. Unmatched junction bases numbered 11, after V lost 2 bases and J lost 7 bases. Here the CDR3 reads CASSLTTGQGPYEAFF. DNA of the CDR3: TGTGCCAGCAGCTTAACAACGGGACAGGGACCTTATGAAGCTTTCTTT.

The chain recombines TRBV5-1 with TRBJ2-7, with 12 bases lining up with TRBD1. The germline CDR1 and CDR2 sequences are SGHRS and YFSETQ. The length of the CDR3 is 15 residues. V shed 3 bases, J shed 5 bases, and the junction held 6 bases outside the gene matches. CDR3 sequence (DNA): TGCGCCAGCAGCTCCGGGACAGGGGGCCGGGACGAGCAGTACTTC. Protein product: CASSSGTGGRDEQYF.

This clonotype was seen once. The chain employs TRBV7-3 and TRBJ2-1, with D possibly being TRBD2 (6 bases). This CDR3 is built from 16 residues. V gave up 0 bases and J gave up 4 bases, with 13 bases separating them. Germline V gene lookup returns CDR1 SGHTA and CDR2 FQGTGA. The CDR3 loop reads CASSLTSGDLYNEQFF. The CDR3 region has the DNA TGTGCCAGCAGCTTAACGTCGGGAGACCTTTACAATGAGCAGTTCTTC.

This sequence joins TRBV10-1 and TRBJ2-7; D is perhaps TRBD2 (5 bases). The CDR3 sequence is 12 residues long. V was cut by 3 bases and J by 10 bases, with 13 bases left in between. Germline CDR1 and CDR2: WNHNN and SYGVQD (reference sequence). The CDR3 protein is CASSDPGEEQYF. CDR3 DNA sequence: TGCGCCAGCAGTGACCCCGGGGAAGAACAGTACTTC.

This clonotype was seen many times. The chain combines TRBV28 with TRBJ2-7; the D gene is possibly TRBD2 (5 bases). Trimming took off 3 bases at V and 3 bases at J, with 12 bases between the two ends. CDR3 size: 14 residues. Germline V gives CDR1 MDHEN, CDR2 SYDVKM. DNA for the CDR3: TGTGCCAGCAGTTTCGGTACTAGTCTCTACGAGCAGTACTTC. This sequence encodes CASSFGTSLYEQYF.